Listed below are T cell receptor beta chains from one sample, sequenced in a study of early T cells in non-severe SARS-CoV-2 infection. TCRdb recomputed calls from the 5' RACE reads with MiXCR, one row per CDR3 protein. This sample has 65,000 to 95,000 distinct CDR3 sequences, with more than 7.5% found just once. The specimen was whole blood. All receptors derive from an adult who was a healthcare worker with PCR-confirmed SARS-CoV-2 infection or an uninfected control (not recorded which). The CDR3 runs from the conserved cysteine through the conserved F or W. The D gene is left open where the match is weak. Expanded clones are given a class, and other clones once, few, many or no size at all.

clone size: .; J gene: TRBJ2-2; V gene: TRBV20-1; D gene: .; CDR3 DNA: TGCAGTGCTAGAAAGGGAATGTTTTACACCGGGGAGCTGTTTTTT; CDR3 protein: CSARKGMFYTGELFF
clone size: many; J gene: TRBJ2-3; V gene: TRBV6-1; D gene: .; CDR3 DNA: TGTGCCAGCAGGCAATTCGCCCAACTAGGCTACCCCACAGATACGCAGTATTTT; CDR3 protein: CASRQFAQLGYPTDTQYF
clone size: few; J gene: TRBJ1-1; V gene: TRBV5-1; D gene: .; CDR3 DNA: TGCGCCAGCAGCTTGGACAATAGGGTGAACACTGAAGCTTTCTTT; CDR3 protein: CASSLDNRVNTEAFF
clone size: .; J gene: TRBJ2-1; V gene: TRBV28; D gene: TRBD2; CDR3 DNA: TGTGCCAGCAGCCCCCCGGGACTAGCGGGCAACAATGAGCAGTTCTTC; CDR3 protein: CASSPPGLAGNNEQFF
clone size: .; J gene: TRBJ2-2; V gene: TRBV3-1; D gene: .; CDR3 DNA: TGTGCCAGCAGTCGAAACCCGGGCGCCGGGGAGCTGTTTTTT; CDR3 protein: CASSRNPGAGELFF
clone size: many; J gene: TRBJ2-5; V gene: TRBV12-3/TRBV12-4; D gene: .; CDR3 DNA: TGTGCCAGCAGTTTAACGGAGACCCAGTACTTC; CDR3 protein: CASSLTETQYF
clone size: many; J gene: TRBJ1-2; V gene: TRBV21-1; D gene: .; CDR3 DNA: TGTGCCAGCAGCACTCCCCGGGACAGGGATCATGACTATGGCTACACCTTC; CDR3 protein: CASSTPRDRDHDYGYTF
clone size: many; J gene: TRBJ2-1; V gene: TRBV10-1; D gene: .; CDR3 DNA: TGCGCCAGCAGTGTCAGAGAATCCTACAATGAGCAGTTCTTC; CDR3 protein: CASSVRESYNEQFF
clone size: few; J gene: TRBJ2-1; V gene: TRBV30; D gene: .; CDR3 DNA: TGTGCCTGGACCCAGAGGCAAGGTCAGTTCTTC; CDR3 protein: CAWTQRQGQFF
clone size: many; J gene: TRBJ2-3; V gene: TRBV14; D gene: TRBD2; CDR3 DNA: TGTGCCAGCAGCCTTTTAGCGGGAGTAAGGGATACGCAGTATTTT; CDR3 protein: CASSLLAGVRDTQYF
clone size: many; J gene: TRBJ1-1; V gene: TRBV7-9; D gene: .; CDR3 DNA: TGTGCCAGCAGCTTATTTCAGGGAGCTGAAACTGAAGCTTTCTTT; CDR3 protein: CASSLFQGAETEAFF
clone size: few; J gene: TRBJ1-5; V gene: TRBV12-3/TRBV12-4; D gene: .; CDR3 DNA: TGTGCCAGCAGCCCCAACAGAGCCGCTAATCAGCCCCAGCATTTT; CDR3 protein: CASSPNRAANQPQHF
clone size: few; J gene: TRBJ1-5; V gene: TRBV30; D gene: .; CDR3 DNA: TGTGCCTGGAGTGTAGCAGAAACACAGCCCCAGCATTTT; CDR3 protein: CAWSVAETQPQHF
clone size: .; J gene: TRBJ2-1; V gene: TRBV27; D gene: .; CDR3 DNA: TGTGCCAGCAGTTTAACCCAATTGGGGAATGAGCAGTTCTTC; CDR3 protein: CASSLTQLGNEQFF
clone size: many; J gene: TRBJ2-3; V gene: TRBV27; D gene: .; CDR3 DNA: TGTGCCAGCAGTAAGGGGACGCAGTATTTT; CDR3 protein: CASSKGTQYF
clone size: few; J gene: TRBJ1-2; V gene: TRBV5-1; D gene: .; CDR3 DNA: TGCGCCAGCAGCTTGGTTGCAGGGCTAGACTATGGCTACACCTTC; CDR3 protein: CASSLVAGLDYGYTF
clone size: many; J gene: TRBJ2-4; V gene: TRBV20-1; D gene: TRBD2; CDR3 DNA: TGCAGTGTAACCGGACTAGGGAGAAACATTCAGTACTTC; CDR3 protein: CSVTGLGRNIQYF
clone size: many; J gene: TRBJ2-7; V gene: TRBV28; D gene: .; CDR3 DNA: TGTGCCAGCAGTACGGGACACCCCTACGAGCAGTACTTC; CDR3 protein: CASSTGHPYEQYF
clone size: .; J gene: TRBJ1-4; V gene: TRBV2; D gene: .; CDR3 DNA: TGTGCCAGCAGAGCATACTTCGGAAAGGCAACTAATGAAAAACTGTTTTTT; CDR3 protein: CASRAYFGKATNEKLFF
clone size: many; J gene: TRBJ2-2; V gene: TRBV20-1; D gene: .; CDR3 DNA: TGCAGTGCTAGGATTAGCGGTGGCACCGGGGAGCTGTTTTTT; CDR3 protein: CSARISGGTGELFF
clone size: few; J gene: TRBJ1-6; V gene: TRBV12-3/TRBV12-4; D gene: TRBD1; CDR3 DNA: TGTGCCAGCAGTGCCGGACAGGTTAATTCACCCCTCCACTTT; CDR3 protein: CASSAGQVNSPLHF
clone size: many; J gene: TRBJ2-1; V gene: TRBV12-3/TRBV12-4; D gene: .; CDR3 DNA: TGTGCCAGGAGCGGAATTTACTCCTACAATGAGCAGTTCTTC; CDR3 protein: CARSGIYSYNEQFF
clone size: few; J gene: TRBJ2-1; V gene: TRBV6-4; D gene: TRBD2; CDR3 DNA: TGTGCCAGCAGTGCGACTAGCGGGAGGCCTTACAATGAGCAGTTCTTC; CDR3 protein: CASSATSGRPYNEQFF
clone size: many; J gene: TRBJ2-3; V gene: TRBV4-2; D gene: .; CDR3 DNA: TGTGCCAGCAGCCAACTGTCCTCAGGCGGGTCTAGCACAGATACGCAGTATTTT; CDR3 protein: CASSQLSSGGSSTDTQYF
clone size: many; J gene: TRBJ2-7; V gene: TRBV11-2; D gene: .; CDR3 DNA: TGTGCCAGCAGCCCCAGTCGGGCAGACCCCTACGAGCAGTACTTC; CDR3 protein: CASSPSRADPYEQYF
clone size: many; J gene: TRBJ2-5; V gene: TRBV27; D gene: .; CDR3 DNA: TGTGCCAGCAGTCCCGGGACTCATGAGACCCAGTACTTC; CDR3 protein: CASSPGTHETQYF
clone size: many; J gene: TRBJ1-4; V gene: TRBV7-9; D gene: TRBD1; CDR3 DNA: TGTGCCAGCAGCTTAGGACAGGGAGATGAAAAACTGTTTTTT; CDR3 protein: CASSLGQGDEKLFF
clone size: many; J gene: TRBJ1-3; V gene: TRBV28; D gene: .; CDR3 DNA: TGTGCCAGCAGTATCGGAAACACCATATATTTT; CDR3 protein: CASSIGNTIYF
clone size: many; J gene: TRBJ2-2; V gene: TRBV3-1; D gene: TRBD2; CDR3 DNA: TGTGCCAGCAGCTCTCCAAGCGGGAGCTCCACCGGGGAGCTGTTTTTT; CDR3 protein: CASSSPSGSSTGELFF
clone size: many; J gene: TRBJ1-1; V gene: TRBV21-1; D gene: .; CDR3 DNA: TGTGCCAGCAGCAATTTCGGGGGATCTACAAACAACACTGAAGCTTTCTTT; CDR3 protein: CASSNFGGSTNNTEAFF
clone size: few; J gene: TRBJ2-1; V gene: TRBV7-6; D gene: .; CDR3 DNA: TGTGCCAGCAGCTTACAAGGAAGATACAATGAGCAGTTCTTC; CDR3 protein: CASSLQGRYNEQFF
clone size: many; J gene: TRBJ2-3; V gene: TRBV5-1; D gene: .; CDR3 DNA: TGCGCCAGCAGCTTGGATCGGGTCACAGATACGCAGTATTTT; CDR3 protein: CASSLDRVTDTQYF
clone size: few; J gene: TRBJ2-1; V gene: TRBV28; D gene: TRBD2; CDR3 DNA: TGTGCCAGCAGTTTGCCGGACAGCCGAAGTAGCGGGAGGGTAGTCAATGAGCAGTTCTTC; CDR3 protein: CASSLPDSRSSGRVVNEQFF
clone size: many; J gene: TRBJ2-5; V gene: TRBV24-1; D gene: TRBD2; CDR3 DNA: TGTGCCACCAGTTCCGGGACTAGCAGACAAGAGACCCAGTACTTC; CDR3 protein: CATSSGTSRQETQYF
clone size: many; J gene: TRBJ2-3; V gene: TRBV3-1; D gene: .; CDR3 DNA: TGTGCCAGCAGCCAATTCGGGGATACGCAGTATTTT; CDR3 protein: CASSQFGDTQYF
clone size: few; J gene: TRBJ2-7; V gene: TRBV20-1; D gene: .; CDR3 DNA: TGCAGTGCTGGTAGGTCCAGGGGAGAGCAGTACTTC; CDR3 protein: CSAGRSRGEQYF
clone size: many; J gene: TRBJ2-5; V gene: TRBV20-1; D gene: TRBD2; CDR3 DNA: TGCAGTGCTAGGTACAGGGCCGGGACTAGTCGCGAGACCCAGTACTTC; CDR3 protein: CSARYRAGTSRETQYF
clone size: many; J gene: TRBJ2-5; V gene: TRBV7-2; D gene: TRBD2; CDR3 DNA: TGTGCCAGCAGCCCCGCCGGGACTAGTGCGGGGACCCAGTACTTC; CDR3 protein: CASSPAGTSAGTQYF
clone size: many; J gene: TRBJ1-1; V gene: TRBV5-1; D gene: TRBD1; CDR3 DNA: TGCGCCAGCAGCTTGTCCGGGGACAGATCTCGGACTGAAGCTTTCTTT; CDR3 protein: CASSLSGDRSRTEAFF
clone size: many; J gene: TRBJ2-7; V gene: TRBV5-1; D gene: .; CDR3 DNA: TGCGCCAGCAGCCGGGACACCTACGAGCAGTACTTC; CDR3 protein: CASSRDTYEQYF
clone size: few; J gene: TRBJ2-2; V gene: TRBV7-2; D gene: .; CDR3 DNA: TGTGCCAGCAGCCCAGGGAACACCGGGGAGCTGTTTTTT; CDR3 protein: CASSPGNTGELFF
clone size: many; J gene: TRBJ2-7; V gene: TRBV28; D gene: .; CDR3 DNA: TGTGCCAGCAGTTTAAGGGAGTCGAACGAGCAGTACTTC; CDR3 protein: CASSLRESNEQYF
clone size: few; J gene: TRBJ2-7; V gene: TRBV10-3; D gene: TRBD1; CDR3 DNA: TGTGCCATCAGCGGGACAGACTACGAGCAGTACTTC; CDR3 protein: CAISGTDYEQYF
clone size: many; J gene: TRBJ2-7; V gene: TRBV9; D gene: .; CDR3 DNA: TGTGCCAGCAGCGTGTCAAGTGGGGGAGCCCTCTACGAGCAGTACTTC; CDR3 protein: CASSVSSGGALYEQYF
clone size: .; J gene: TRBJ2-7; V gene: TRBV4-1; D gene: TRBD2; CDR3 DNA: TGCGCCAGCAGCCATGGGGCCCCTAGCGGGAGGTCCTACGAGCAGTACTTC; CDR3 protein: CASSHGAPSGRSYEQYF
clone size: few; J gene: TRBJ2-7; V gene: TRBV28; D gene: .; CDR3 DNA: TGTGCCAGCAGTTCTCCACCCAGGGTCCGTGAGCAGTACTTC; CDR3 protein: CASSSPPRVREQYF
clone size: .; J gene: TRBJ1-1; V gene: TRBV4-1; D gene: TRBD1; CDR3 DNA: TGCGCCAGCAGCCAACCCTTCAGGGGGATCCGGAACACTGAAGCTTTCTTT; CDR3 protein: CASSQPFRGIRNTEAFF
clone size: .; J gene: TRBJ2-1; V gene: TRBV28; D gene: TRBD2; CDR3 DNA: TGTGCCAGCAGTCCTAGCGGAGGGTGGTACAATGAGCAGTTCTTC; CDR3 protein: CASSPSGGWYNEQFF
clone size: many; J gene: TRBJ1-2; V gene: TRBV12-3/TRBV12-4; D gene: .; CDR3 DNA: TGTGCCAGCAGTTCCGACACGTTTGCGACATCTGGCTACACCTTC; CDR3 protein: CASSSDTFATSGYTF
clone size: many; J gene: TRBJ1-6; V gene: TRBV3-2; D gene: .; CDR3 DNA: TGTGCCAGCAGCCAAGCAGTCAGTTCACCCCTCCACTTT; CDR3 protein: CASSQAVSSPLHF
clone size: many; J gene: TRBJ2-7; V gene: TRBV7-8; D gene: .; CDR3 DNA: TGTGCCAGCAGCCGGTCAGGGAGTGTTTACCGCGAGCAGTACTTC; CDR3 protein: CASSRSGSVYREQYF
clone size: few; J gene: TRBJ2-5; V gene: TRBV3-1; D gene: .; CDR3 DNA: TGTGCCAGCAGCCAAAGTCCCCTCCAAGAGACCCAGTACTTC; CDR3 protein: CASSQSPLQETQYF